A single sample gave rise to the 24 T cell receptor beta chains below, sequenced in a study of human T cells and chemical hapten exposure. This sample's time point: pre-sensitization, week 0. Treatment in this sample: therapeutic diphenylcyclopropenone sensitization with weekly scalp DPC. Using its own MiXCR run on the RACE reads, TCRdb lists one record per CDR3 protein. The table has roughly 51,000 distinct CDR3 sequences, more than 7.5% seen once; the top ten hold 9.6%. Source: whole blood, taken in connection with sensitization to the hapten diphenylcyclopropenone (DPC). Receptor source: a middle-aged man with alopecia areata. Some clones in this sample may be carry-over from other donors' samples.

This clonotype came up many times. V gene TRBV6-5 combines with J gene TRBJ2-6; the match to TRBD1 covers 11 bases. The germline gives CDR1 MNHEY, CDR2 SVGAGI. This CDR3 is built from 16 residues. The V segment lost 6 bases and the J segment 6 bases; nucleotides outside the gene matches: 7. The CDR3 sequence is CASSLLGQGAANVLTF. In DNA, the CDR3 is TGTGCCAGCAGCCTACTCGGACAGGGGGCGGCCAACGTCCTGACTTTC.

This clonotype was recorded at least ten times. CDR3 residues: CASSPSRQTGELFF. Here the CDR3 DNA reads TGTGCCAGCTCCCCCTCGCGGCAGACCGGGGAGCTGTTTTTT. The V gene is TRBV7-3, the J gene TRBJ2-2, with D uncertain. CDR1 is SGHTA and CDR2 is FQGTGA in the germline V gene. CDR3 length: 14 amino acids. The V end was cut by 8 bases, the J end by 5 bases, with 15 bases between.

The table lists this clonotype with many counts. This chain links TRBV9 with TRBJ2-1, with D perhaps matching TRBD1 or TRBD2 (5 bases each). CDR1 and CDR2 from the germline V gene are SGDLS and YYNGEE. The V end lost 4 bases, the J end lost 8 bases, and 25 bases lay between the germline ends. The CDR3 sequence is 17 residues long. The CDR3 protein is CASSIESGTWKSHEQFF. The CDR3, as DNA: TGTGCCAGCAGCATAGAATCCGGGACGTGGAAATCCCATGAGCAGTTCTTC.

This clonotype was picked up a small number of times. This chain connects TRBV19 to TRBJ2-7, with D possibly matching TRBD2 (5 bases). V was trimmed by 5 bases and J by 2 bases, leaving 10 bases between them. Germline V lookup: CDR1 LNHDA, CDR2 SQIVND (reference sequence). The CDR3 contains 13 residues. CDR3 nucleotide sequence: TGTGCCAGTAGTTGGGCGGGCGCCTACGAGCAGTACTTC. Protein sequence: CASSWAGAYEQYF.

This clonotype was found many times. The V call is TRBV12-3 or TRBV12-4, the J call TRBJ1-6; D may be TRBD1 (5 bases). Trimming cost V 4 bases and J 10 bases, with 20 bases left between them. This CDR3 spans 16 amino acids. In DNA form, the CDR3 reads TGTGCCAGCAGTTCAGGGACGGGGAGTAAAGGGTCACCCCTCCACTTT. It codes for CASSSGTGSKGSPLHF.

This clonotype was detected many times. This chain links TRBV4-3 with TRBJ1-2; the D gene is possibly TRBD1 (5 bases). V lost 0 bases to trimming and J lost 1 base, with 18 bases between them. Germline CDR1 reads LGHNA; CDR2 reads YSLEER. The CDR3 has 18 amino acids. The CDR3 DNA reads TGCGCCAGCAGCCAAGATCACTCAGGGTTCCGGAATAACTATGGCTACACCTTC. It translates to CASSQDHSGFRNNYGYTF.

The chain uses TRBV11-2 and TRBJ2-1; D may match TRBD1 or TRBD2 (5 bases each). Germline values: CDR1 SGHAT, CDR2 FQNNGV. The CDR3 is 15 residues long. Trimming took off 3 bases at V and 10 bases at J, with 19 bases between the two ends. CDR3 sequence reads: CASSFFGAVKGEQFF. The CDR3 nucleotides are TGTGCCAGCAGCTTTTTTGGAGCGGTGAAGGGGGAGCAGTTCTTC.

V usage is TRBV19 and J usage is TRBJ1-5, with D perhaps matching TRBD1 (6 bases). V was trimmed by 3 bases and J by 0 bases, leaving 15 bases between them. The CDR3 spans 17 residues. Per the germline V gene, CDR1 is LNHDA and CDR2 is SQIVND (reference sequence). CDR3 DNA sequence: TGTGCCAGTAGTATTACCGGACAGATGAATAGCAATCAGCCCCAGCATTTT. As protein: CASSITGQMNSNQPQHF.

This clonotype was counted only a few times. The chain uses TRBV12-3 or TRBV12-4 and TRBJ1-1; D unclear. Trimming cost V 3 bases and J 6 bases, with 11 bases left between them. The CDR3 is made up of 13 amino acids. DNA for the CDR3: TGTGCCAGCAGTTTGCTGGGTGTTTCTGAAGCTTTCTTT. Encoded protein: CASSLLGVSEAFF.

J is TRBJ1-2 and V is TRBV30; D possibly corresponds to TRBD1 (5 bases). Trimming removed 3 bases at V and 8 bases at J, with 25 bases between. CDR3 length: 16 residues. CDR1 is GTSNPN and CDR2 is SVGIG in the germline V gene (reference sequence). The CDR3 here is CAWSIGHRPWNLGYTF. DNA of the CDR3: TGTGCCTGGAGCATCGGACATCGCCCGTGGAACCTCGGCTACACCTTC.

This clonotype turned up a few times. The chain recombines TRBV29-1 with TRBJ2-3, with 11 nucleotides matching TRBD2. CDR1 and CDR2 from the germline V gene are SQVTM and ANQGSEA. The CDR3 loop spans 15 amino acids. The V gene end was trimmed by 0 bases and the J gene end by 8 bases; junction bases not matched to a gene: 7. In nucleotides, the CDR3 is TGCAGCGTTGAAGATAGCGGGAGGGCGGTGGGTACGCAGTATTTT. Translation: CSVEDSGRAVGTQYF.

This clonotype was seen many times. The genes are TRBV19 and TRBJ2-1; 10 positions agree with TRBD2. Germline trimming cut 5 bases from V and 10 bases from J; bases unmatched to any gene: 20. Germline CDR1 and CDR2: LNHDA and SQIVND (reference sequence). The length of the CDR3 is 18 residues. CDR3 sequence: CASSPRSTAGGRVGEQFF. The CDR3 DNA follows: TGTGCCAGTAGTCCCCGATCGACAGCGGGAGGGCGAGTTGGGGAGCAGTTCTTC.

The rearrangement joins TRBV6-1 to TRBJ2-5; TRBD2 matches 11 bases. Germline V lookup: CDR1 MNHNS, CDR2 SASEGT. The V gene end was trimmed by 5 bases and the J gene end by 1 base; junction bases not matched to a gene: 3. The CDR3 runs 15 residues. The CDR3 is CASSTGLAGQETQYF. Here the CDR3 DNA reads TGTGCCAGCAGTACTGGACTAGCGGGCCAAGAGACCCAGTACTTC.

Ten or more counts support this clonotype. The V gene is TRBV6-2 or TRBV6-3, the J gene TRBJ1-2; D is uncertain. The germline V gene has CDR1 MNHEY and CDR2 SVGEGT. This CDR3 region has 14 residues. Trimming removed 6 bases from V and 8 bases from J, with 19 bases in between. CDR3 loop: CASSRALRLQGYTF. In DNA form, the CDR3 reads TGTGCCAGCAGCCGGGCCCTACGTCTCCAGGGCTACACCTTC.

This clonotype has at least ten counts. The gene calls are TRBV9 and TRBJ2-5, with TRBD1 matching 10 bases. The CDR3 contains 15 residues. The V and J ends lost 3 bases and 1 base, in that order; junction bases with no gene match: 3. Germline V gene data show CDR1 as SGDLS and CDR2 as YYNGEE. The CDR3 nucleotides are TGTGCCAGCAGCGCCCGGACAGGGGGCCAAGAGACCCAGTACTTC. This gives the protein CASSARTGGQETQYF.

This clonotype has only a few counts. The chain uses TRBV18 and TRBJ2-2, with D possibly TRBD1 on 6 matching bases. Germline-derived CDR1 and CDR2 are KGHSH and LQKENI. The CDR3 contains 15 residues. Deletions cut 3 bases from V and 1 base from J, with 9 bases between. CDR3: CASSPGHWNTGELFF. DNA for the CDR3: TGTGCCAGCTCACCGGGACACTGGAACACCGGGGAGCTGTTTTTT.

The J gene is TRBJ1-3, the V gene TRBV5-1, with D unclear. The CDR3 runs to 15 residues. In germline, CDR1 is SGHRS, CDR2 YFSETQ. V lost 0 bases to trimming and J lost 8 bases, with 15 bases between them. CDR3 nucleotide sequence: TGCGCCAGCAGCTTGGCCGTGTCGGAGGGAGACACCATATATTTT. Amino acid sequence: CASSLAVSEGDTIYF. Using reference TRBV5-1 and TRBJ1-3 for the parts outside the CDR3, the full variable domain is KAGVTQTPRYLIKTRGQQVTLSCSPISGHRSVSWYQQTPGQGLQFLFEYFSETQRNKGNFPGRFSGRQFSNSRSEMNVSTLELGDSALYLCASSLAVSEGDTIYFGEGSWLTVV.

This chain connects TRBV2 to TRBJ1-4; TRBD1 matches 10 bases. This CDR3 has 15 amino acids. Germline CDR1 is SNHLY and CDR2 is FYNNEI. The J segment lost 3 bases and the V segment lost 6 bases, leaving 4 bases of the junction unmatched. CDR3 DNA: TGTGCCAGCAGCCGGGACAGGGGACCTAATGAAAAACTGTTTTTT. Translated, it gives CASSRDRGPNEKLFF.

This clonotype showed up many times. V gene TRBV28 combines with J gene TRBJ2-3; 11 positions agree with TRBD2. Germline CDR1 MDHEN, CDR2 SYDVKM. V lost 4 bases and J lost 0; bases outside the gene matches: 6. This CDR3 region has 17 residues. The CDR3 sequence: CASSSGRTSGSTDTQYF. The CDR3 bases are TGTGCCAGCAGTTCGGGGAGGACTAGCGGGAGCACAGATACGCAGTATTTT.

This clonotype is medium-sized in the sample. The chain joins TRBV6-6 to TRBJ2-2; the D gene is possibly TRBD2 (5 bases). Trimming stripped 5 bases from V and 6 bases from J, with 13 bases between. CDR1 is MNHNY, CDR2 SVGAGI, per germline (reference sequence). This CDR3 is built from 14 residues. CDR3 coding DNA: TGTGCCAGCAGTCCCCATACTAGGGCCGGGGAGCTGTTTTTT. Encoded protein: CASSPHTRAGELFF.

This chain uses TRBV18 with TRBJ2-2; TRBD2 matches at 13 bases. Trimming at V came to 6 bases and at J to 6 bases, leaving 7 bases not matched to a gene. Per the germline V gene, CDR1 is KGHSH and CDR2 is LQKENI. The CDR3 sequence is 16 residues long. The DNA for the CDR3 is TGTGCCAGCTCCTTCGGACTAGCGGGAGACCCCGGGGAGCTGTTTTTT. This gives the protein CASSFGLAGDPGELFF.

Many counts were recorded for this clonotype. The genes are TRBV21-1 and TRBJ1-1. TRBV21-1 is deemed a pseudogene. This CDR3 is built from 12 residues. CDR3 sequence reads: CASRPPKARAFF. CDR3 sequence (DNA): TGTGCCAGCAGGCCTCCAAAAGCTAGGGCTTTCTTT.

This clonotype was detected many times. This chain links TRBV7-9 with TRBJ2-3, with TRBD2 matching over 14 bases. J was trimmed by 4 bases and V by 4 bases; bases with no gene match: 13. Germline values: CDR1 SEHNR, CDR2 FQNEAQ (reference sequence). The CDR3 contains 19 residues. CDR3 sequence (DNA): TGTGCCAGCAGCTCGGGACTAGCGGGAGTCCCCTCCGGGGCAGATACGCAGTATTTT. It is translated as CASSSGLAGVPSGADTQYF.

This clonotype was detected many times. The chain links TRBV29-1 to TRBJ2-1, with a tentative D call TRBD1 (6 bases). This CDR3 comprises 12 residues. Germline-derived CDR1 and CDR2 are SQVTM and ANQGSEA. Trimming took off 5 bases at V and 7 bases at J, with 12 bases between the two ends. The CDR3 loop is CSVFWQGNEQFF. CDR3 in DNA: TGCAGCGTTTTCTGGCAGGGGAATGAGCAGTTCTTC.